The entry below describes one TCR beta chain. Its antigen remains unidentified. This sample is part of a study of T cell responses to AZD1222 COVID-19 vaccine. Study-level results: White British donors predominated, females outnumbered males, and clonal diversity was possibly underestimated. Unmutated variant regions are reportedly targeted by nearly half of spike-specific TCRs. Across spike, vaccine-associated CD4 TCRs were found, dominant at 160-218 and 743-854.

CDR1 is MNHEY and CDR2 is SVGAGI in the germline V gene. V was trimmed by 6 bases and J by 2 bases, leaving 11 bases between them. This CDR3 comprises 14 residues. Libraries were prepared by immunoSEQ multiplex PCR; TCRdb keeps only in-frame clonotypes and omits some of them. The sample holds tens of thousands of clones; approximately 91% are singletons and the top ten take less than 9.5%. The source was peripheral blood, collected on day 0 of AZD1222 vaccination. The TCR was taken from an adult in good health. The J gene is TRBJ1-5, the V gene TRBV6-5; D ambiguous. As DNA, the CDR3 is TGTGCCAGCAGAATAACACGGGGCAATCAGCCCCAGCATTTT. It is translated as CASRITRGNQPQHF.